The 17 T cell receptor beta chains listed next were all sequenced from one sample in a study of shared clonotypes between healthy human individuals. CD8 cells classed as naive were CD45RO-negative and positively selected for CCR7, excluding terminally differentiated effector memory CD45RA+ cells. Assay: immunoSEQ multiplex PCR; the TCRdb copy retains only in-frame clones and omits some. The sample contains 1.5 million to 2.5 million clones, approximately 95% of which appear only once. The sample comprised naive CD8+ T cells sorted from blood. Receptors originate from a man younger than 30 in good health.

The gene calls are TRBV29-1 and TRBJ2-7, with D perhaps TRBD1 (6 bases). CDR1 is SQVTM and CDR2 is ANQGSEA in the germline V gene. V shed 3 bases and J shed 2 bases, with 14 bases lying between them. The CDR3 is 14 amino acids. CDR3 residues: CSVEVWDKAYEQYF. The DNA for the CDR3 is TGCAGCGTTGAGGTTTGGGACAAGGCCTACGAGCAGTACTTC.

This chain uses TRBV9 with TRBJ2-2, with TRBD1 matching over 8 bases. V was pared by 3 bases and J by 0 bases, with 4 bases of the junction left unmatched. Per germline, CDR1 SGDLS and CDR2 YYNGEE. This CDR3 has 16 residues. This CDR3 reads CASSAFRGPNTGELFF. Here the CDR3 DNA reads TGTGCCAGCAGCGCATTCAGGGGGCCGAACACCGGGGAGCTGTTTTTT.

The CDR3 DNA is TGTGCCAGCTACGGGACTAGCGGGAACAATGAGCAGTTCTTC. Translating it yields CASYGTSGNNEQFF. The V gene is TRBV7-9, the J gene TRBJ2-1; TRBD2 agrees at 13 bases. The CDR3 totals 14 residues. The junction had 3 bases not matched to a gene; V was cut back by 8 bases and J by 5 bases. Germline CDR1 and CDR2: SEHNR and FQNEAQ (reference sequence). The variable domain in full, completed from reference TRBV7-9 and TRBJ2-1, reads DTGVSQNPRHKITKRGQNVTFRCDPISEHNRLYWYRQTLGQGPEFLTYFQNEAQLEKSRLLSDRFSAERPKGSFSTLEIQRTEQGDSAMYLCASYGTSGNNEQFFGPGTRLTVL.

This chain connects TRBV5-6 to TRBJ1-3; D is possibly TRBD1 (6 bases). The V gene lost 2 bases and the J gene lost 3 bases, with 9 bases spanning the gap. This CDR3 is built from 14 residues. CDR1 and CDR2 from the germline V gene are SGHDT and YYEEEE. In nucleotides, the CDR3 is TGTGCCAGCAGCTTCGACAGGTTTGGAAACACCATATATTTT. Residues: CASSFDRFGNTIYF.

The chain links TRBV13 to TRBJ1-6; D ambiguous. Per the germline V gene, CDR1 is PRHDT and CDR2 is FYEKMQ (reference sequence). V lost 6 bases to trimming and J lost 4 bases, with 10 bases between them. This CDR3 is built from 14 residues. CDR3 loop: CASRPGDYNSPLHF. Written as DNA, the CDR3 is TGTGCCAGCAGACCCGGGGATTATAATTCACCCCTCCACTTT.

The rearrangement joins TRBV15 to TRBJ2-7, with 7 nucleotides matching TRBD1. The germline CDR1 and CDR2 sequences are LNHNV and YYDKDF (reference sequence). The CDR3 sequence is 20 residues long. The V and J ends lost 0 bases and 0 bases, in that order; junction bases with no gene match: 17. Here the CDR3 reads CATSRDPETGRSPYSYEQYF. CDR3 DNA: TGTGCCACCAGCAGAGACCCCGAGACAGGGCGCAGCCCCTACTCCTACGAGCAGTACTTC.

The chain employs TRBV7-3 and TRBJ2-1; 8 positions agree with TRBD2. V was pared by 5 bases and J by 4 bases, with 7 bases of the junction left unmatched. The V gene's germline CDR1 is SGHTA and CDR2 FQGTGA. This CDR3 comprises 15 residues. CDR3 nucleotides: TGTGCCAGCAGCCCCTGGCCTAGCGGGTACAATGAGCAGTTCTTC. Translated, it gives CASSPWPSGYNEQFF.

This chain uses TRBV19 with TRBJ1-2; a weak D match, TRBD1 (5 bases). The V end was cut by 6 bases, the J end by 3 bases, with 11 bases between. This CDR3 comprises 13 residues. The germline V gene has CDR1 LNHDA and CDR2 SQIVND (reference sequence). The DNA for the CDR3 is TGTGCCAGTAGGTGGGGGATTGACTATGGCTACACCTTC. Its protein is CASRWGIDYGYTF.

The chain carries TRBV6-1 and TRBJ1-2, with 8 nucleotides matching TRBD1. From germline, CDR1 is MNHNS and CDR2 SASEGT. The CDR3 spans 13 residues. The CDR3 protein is CGAGTGMPYGYTF. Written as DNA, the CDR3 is TGTGGAGCGGGGACAGGAATGCCTTATGGCTACACCTTC.

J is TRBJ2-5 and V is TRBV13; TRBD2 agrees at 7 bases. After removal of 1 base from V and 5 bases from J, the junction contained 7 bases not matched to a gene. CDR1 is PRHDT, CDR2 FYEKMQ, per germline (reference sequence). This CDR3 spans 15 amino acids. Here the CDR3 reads CASSLEGGLDETQYF. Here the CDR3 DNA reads TGTGCCAGCAGCTTAGAGGGAGGGCTTGACGAGACCCAGTACTTC.

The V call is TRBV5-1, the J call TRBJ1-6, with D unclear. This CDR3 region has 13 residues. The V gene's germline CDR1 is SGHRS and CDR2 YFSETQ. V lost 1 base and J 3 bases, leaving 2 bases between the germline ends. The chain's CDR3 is CASSLSYNSPLHF. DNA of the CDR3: TGCGCCAGCAGCTTGAGCTATAATTCACCCCTCCACTTT.

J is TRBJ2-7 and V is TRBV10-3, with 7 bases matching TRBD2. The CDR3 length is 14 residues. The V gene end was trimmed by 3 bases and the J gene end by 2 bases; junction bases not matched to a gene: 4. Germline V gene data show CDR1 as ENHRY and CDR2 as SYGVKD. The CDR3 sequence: CAISDPAGTYEQYF. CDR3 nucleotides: TGTGCCATCAGTGACCCAGCGGGGACCTACGAGCAGTACTTC.

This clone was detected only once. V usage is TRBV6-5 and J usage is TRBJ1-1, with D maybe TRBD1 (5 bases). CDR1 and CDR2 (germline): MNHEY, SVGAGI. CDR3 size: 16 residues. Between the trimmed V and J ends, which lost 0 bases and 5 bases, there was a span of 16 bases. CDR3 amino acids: CASSYSSGEFGTEAFF. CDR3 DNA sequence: TGTGCCAGCAGTTACTCCTCGGGGGAGTTCGGAACTGAAGCTTTCTTT.

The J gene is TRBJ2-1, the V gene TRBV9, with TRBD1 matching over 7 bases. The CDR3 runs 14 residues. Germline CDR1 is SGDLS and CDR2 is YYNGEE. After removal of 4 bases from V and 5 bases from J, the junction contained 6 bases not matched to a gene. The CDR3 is CASSPWDSNNEQFF. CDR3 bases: TGTGCCAGCAGCCCCTGGGACAGCAACAATGAGCAGTTCTTC.

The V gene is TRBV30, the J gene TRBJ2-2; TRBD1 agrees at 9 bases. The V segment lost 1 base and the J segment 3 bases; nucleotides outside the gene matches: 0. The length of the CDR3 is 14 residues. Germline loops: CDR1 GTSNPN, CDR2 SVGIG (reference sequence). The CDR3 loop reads CAWSGQGDTGELFF. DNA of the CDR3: TGTGCCTGGAGTGGACAGGGGGACACCGGGGAGCTGTTTTTT.

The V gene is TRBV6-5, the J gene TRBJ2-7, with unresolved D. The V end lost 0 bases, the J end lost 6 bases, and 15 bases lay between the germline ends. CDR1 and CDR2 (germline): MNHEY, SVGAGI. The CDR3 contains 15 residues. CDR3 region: CASSYSTGPAGEQYF. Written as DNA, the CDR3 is TGTGCCAGCAGTTACTCGACGGGCCCCGCTGGCGAGCAGTACTTC.

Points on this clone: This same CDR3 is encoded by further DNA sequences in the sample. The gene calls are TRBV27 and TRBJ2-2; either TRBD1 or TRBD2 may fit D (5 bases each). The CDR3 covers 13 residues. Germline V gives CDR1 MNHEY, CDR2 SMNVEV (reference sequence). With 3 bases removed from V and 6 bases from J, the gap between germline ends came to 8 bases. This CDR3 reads CASSLLGAGELFF. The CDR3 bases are TGTGCCAGCAGTTTGTTGGGGGCCGGGGAGCTGTTTTTT.